This paragraph covers one T cell receptor (beta chain) sequence. Its specificity is not known. This record belongs to a study of shared clonotypes between healthy human individuals. Germline V gene data show CDR1 as GTSNPN and CDR2 as SVGIG (reference sequence). V lost 2 bases to trimming and J lost 4 bases, with 11 bases between them. The CDR3 consists of 13 residues. The study, taken as a whole, reports: Read depth was anticipated to influence clonotype sharing among donors.

Using immunoSEQ multiplex PCR, the repertoire was profiled, and TCRdb retains in-frame clones only, with some absent. The data hold about 490,000 clones, with over 60% observed a single time. The source of this sequence is a woman between 40 and 55 years old in good health. Some clones in this sample may be carry-over from other donors' samples. Sequencing was performed on PBMCs. The chain joins TRBV30 to TRBJ1-2, with D possibly being TRBD1 (6 bases). Here the CDR3 reads CAWSMGAAYGYTF. The CDR3 nucleotides are TGTGCCTGGAGTATGGGGGCTGCCTATGGCTACACCTTC.